This TCR beta chain stems from a study of shared clonotypes between healthy human individuals. Study-wide background: There were three CD4 naive, three CD4 memory, two CD8 naive and one CD8 memory plates per donor. The study's findings and limits: In a handful of donors, approximately 5% of naive CD4 clonotypes appeared in common. Estimated richness was generally greater in naive than memory subsets.

As for this clone: Its antigen is not identified.

The germline gives CDR1 SEHNR, CDR2 FQNEAQ (reference sequence). The CDR3 runs 14 residues. The junction had 10 bases not matched to a gene; V was cut back by 5 bases and J by 6 bases. In the sorted-subset replicate PCRs, 200 ng DNA, around 32,000 T cell genomes, was used. TCRdb's table, derived via immunoSEQ multiplex PCR, lists solely in-frame clones and lacks some. Seen here are 2.3 million or so clones, just over 90% observed once, and the top ten hold 0.39%. This TCR was sampled from a man between 18 and 35 years old in good health. Some clones in this sample may be carry-over from other donors' samples. The sequenced sample was naive CD4+ T cells from PBMCs. The subset was: CD45RA+ positively selected. The chain has TRBV7-9 and TRBJ2-7; 7 bases match TRBD2. CDR3 nucleotides: TGTGCCAGCAGCCCCGGCGGCGGGAGAAGCGAGCAGTACTTC. Encoded protein: CASSPGGGRSEQYF.